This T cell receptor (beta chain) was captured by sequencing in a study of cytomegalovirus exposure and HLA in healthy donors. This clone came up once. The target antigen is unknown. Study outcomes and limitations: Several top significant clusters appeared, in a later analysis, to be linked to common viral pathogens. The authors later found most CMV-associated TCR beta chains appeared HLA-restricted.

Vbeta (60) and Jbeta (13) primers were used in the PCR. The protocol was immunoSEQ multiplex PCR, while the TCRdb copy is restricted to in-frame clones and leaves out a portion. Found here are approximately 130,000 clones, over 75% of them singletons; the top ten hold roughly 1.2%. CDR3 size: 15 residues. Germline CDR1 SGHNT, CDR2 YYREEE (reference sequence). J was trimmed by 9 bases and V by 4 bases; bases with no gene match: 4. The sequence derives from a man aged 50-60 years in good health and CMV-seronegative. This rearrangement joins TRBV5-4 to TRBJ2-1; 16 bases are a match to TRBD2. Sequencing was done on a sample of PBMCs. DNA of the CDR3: TGTGCCAGCAGCGGGGGGACTAGCGGGAGGGGTGAGCAGTTCTTC. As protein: CASSGGTSGRGEQFF.